This T cell receptor (beta chain) was recovered during a study of blood T cells in healthy people across ages. A second PCR, run for roughly 7 to 12 cycles, used a sample-barcoded 5' primer plus a J-beta primer mix. MiXCR, run by TCRdb on the 5' RACE reads, gives a single entry per CDR3 protein. The profile covers approximately 2,000,000 distinct CDR3 sequences, with about 39% appearing a single time and 23% taken by the ten largest. The junction had 9 bases not matched to a gene; V was cut back by 3 bases and J by 2 bases. Germline CDR1 reads SGHRS; CDR2 reads YFSETQ. The CDR3 is 17 residues long. No fewer than 6.5 million PBMCs went into each sample.

The genes are TRBV5-1 and TRBJ2-3; 10 positions match TRBD2. The sample consisted of blood. This clonotype was sampled from a human donor in good health. Here the CDR3 DNA reads TGCGCCAGCAGCTCGAAAATAGCGGGGGGAGTCACAGATACGCAGTATTTT. Translation gives CASSSKIAGGVTDTQYF.